This T cell receptor beta chain was recorded in a study of shared clonotypes between healthy human individuals. Notes on the study in general: Between a handful of donors, naive CD4 clonotypes were shared at a level of around 4.9%. Generation of non-shared clonotypes was less probable than generation of clonotypes shared by all four donors. The genetic and exposure-history diversity represented was limited by few donors.

V was clipped by 2 bases and J by 0 bases, with 23 bases between them. The CDR3 has 19 residues. Germline CDR1 reads SGDLS; CDR2 reads YYNGEE. This clone was recorded many times. The antigen remains undetermined. TCRdb keeps only in-frame clones here, not all; method: immunoSEQ multiplex PCR. Of about 1.1 million clones listed, 70% to 85% are singletons. The V and J genes are TRBV9 and TRBJ1-1; D remains ambiguous. This TCR was sampled from a young man in good health. Some clones in this sample may be carry-over from other donors' samples. Sequenced material: memory CD4+ T cells from PBMCs. Regarding subset: CD45RA-negative fraction. For the CDR3, the DNA is TGTGCCAGCAGCGTCCGTTCGGGTCAGCCCCTTCTCCTGAACACTGAAGCTTTCTTT. This gives the protein CASSVRSGQPLLLNTEAFF.